This T cell receptor (beta chain) is from a study of T cell responses to AZD1222 COVID-19 vaccine. General study findings and limits: Spike-specific TCR breadth and depth were elevated following two AZD1222 doses. Seropositive status at baseline applied to only a handful of AZD1222 recipients. A mostly white British donor set with more females was recruited, and clonal diversity was possibly underestimated. Without day 14 samples, only post-peak T cell repertoires were studied.

The germline V and J ends were trimmed by 6 bases and 0 bases, with 3 bases remaining between them. CDR3 size: 12 residues. In germline, CDR1 is MNHEY, CDR2 SVGAGI. As regards this clone: Antigen: not known.

The repertoire was sequenced with immunoSEQ multiplex PCR; TCRdb's copy has only in-frame clones and lacks some. The sample has 150,000 to 180,000 clones; around nine tenths are singletons. The source material was peripheral blood, sampled on day 0 of AZD1222 vaccination. The chain combines TRBV6-5 with TRBJ1-3; D call uncertain. This receptor was identified in an adult in good health. CDR3 sequence (DNA): TGTGCCAGCAGGGGCTCTGGAAACACCATATATTTT. Encoded protein: CASRGSGNTIYF.